The 24 T cell receptor beta chains listed next were all sequenced from one sample in a study of blood T cells in healthy people across ages. Primers used in a second PCR of about 7 to 11 cycles were a sample-barcoded 5' primer and a J-beta primer mix. Each CDR3 protein is one row after TCRdb ran MiXCR on the 5' RACE reads. The sample has roughly 800,000 distinct CDR3 sequences; roughly 64% are singletons. Sequencing was done on a sample of blood. Receptor source: a man between 25 and 39 years old in good health.

The table lists this clonotype with many counts. The chain combines TRBV7-2 with TRBJ2-5, with TRBD2 identical over 7 bases. J lost 6 bases, V lost 6 bases, and 7 bases had no gene match. Germline V gene data show CDR1 as SGHTA and CDR2 as FQGNSA. The CDR3 loop spans 13 amino acids. The CDR3 DNA follows: TGTGCCAGCAGGCACCAACTAGCGCAGACCCAGTACTTC. This encodes CASRHQLAQTQYF. Supplemented by reference TRBV7-2 and TRBJ2-5, the full variable domain reads GAGVSQSPSNKVTEKGKDVELRCDPISGHTALYWYRQSLGQGLEFLIYFQGNSAPDKSGLPSDRFSAERTGGSVSTLTIQRTQQEDSAVYLCASRHQLAQTQYFGPGTRLLVL.

The chain joins TRBV20-1 to TRBJ2-7; TRBD1 or TRBD2 may be the D gene (5 bases each). Trimming took off 8 bases at V and 2 bases at J, with 16 bases between the two ends. The germline gives CDR1 DFQATT, CDR2 SNEGSKA (reference sequence). The CDR3 is 13 amino acids. DNA for the CDR3: TGCAGTACGATCCGGGGCAGGGCCTACGAGCAGTACTTC. It specifies CSTIRGRAYEQYF.

This clonotype occurred a few times. This chain links TRBV7-2 with TRBJ2-4; D not certain. The J call is doubtful: the DNA matches TRBJ2-7 better. Looked up from germline, CDR1 is SGHTA and CDR2 is FQGNSA. The CDR3 runs to 13 residues. The CDR3 loop is CASSYAGATEQYF. DNA of the CDR3: TGTGCCAGCAGCTATGCCGGAGCCACCGAGCAGTACTTC.

This chain links TRBV15 with TRBJ2-5, with 9 bases matching TRBD2. V trimming: 4 bases; J trimming: 2 bases; junction bases outside the gene matches: 5. Germline V gene sequence: CDR1 LNHNV, CDR2 YYDKDF (reference sequence). This CDR3 region has 15 residues. CDR3 DNA sequence: TGTGCCACCAGCACCGGGACTAGCCTTCAAGAGACCCAGTACTTC. Protein sequence: CATSTGTSLQETQYF.

This clonotype has only a few counts. The gene calls are TRBV20-1 and TRBJ1-5; D perhaps matches TRBD1 (5 bases). The CDR3 is made up of 12 amino acids. V dropped 7 bases and J dropped 5 bases, with 12 bases sitting between them. Germline-derived CDR1 and CDR2 are DFQATT and SNEGSKA (reference sequence). The CDR3, as DNA: TGCAGTGGGGGGGAGGCTGATCAGCCCCAGCATTTT. This sequence encodes CSGGEADQPQHF.

V gene TRBV6-4 combines with J gene TRBJ2-7; 7 nucleotides match TRBD1. J was trimmed by 6 bases and V by 7 bases; bases with no gene match: 6. The germline V gene has CDR1 MRHNA and CDR2 SNTAGT. This CDR3 comprises 12 residues. Here the CDR3 DNA reads TGTGCCAGCACCAGGACAGGTCCCGAGCAGTACTTC. Protein product: CASTRTGPEQYF.

This clonotype was counted a few times. The chain has TRBV14 and TRBJ2-5; 7 bases fit TRBD2. CDR3 length: 16 residues. Trimming cost V 4 bases and J 4 bases; bases outside gene matches: 12. Germline loops: CDR1 SGHDN, CDR2 FVKESK. CDR3 in amino acids: CASSPLDIAGVETQYF. The CDR3 coding sequence is TGTGCCAGCAGCCCATTGGACATCGCGGGGGTAGAGACCCAGTACTTC.

The rearrangement links TRBV27 to TRBJ2-7, with D possibly matching TRBD2 (5 bases). The J call may be wrong; the DNA end is better matched by TRBJ2-5. Germline CDR1 MNHEY, CDR2 SMNVEV (reference sequence). This CDR3 is 15 amino acids long. The CDR3 loop is CASSLAGSDAETQYF. DNA for the CDR3: TGTGCCAGCAGTTTAGCGGGTAGTGATGCAGAGACCCAGTACTTC.

This chain uses TRBV7-9 with TRBJ2-7, with 8 bases identical to TRBD2. From germline, CDR1 is SEHNR and CDR2 FQNEAQ (reference sequence). The V and J ends lost 5 bases and 3 bases, in that order; junction bases with no gene match: 9. CDR3 length equals 15 residues. CDR3 bases: TGTGCCAGCAGCCCAGACGGGACTAGAGACTACGAGCAGTACTTC. Protein: CASSPDGTRDYEQYF.

About this clonotype: The junction departs from the called germline gene at one end, perhaps through a read error. The genes are TRBV7-2 and TRBJ2-6, with D perhaps being TRBD1 or TRBD2 (5 bases each). CDR3 length equals 15 residues. Germline V lookup: CDR1 SGHTA, CDR2 FQGNSA. The CDR3 loop is CACSRGAFGANVLTF. As DNA, the CDR3 is TGTGCCTGCAGCCGAGGGGCATTTGGGGCCAACGTCCTGACTTTC.

This chain joins TRBV10-3 and TRBJ2-5; the D gene could be TRBD1 or TRBD2 (5 bases each). CDR1 and CDR2 (germline): ENHRY, SYGVKD. Trimming took off 6 bases at V and 4 bases at J, with 12 bases between the two ends. This CDR3 contains 13 residues. As DNA, the CDR3 is TGTGCCATCAGACCCCGGGACCGAGAGACCCAGTACTTC. This gives the protein CAIRPRDRETQYF.

This clonotype was picked up a small number of times. Here the CDR3 DNA reads TGCAGTGCTAGACTAGCGGGAAAGGCACTCCACGAGCAGTACTTC. It translates to CSARLAGKALHEQYF. J is TRBJ2-7 and V is TRBV20-1, with 9 bases identical to TRBD2. Trimming cost V 2 bases and J 5 bases; bases outside gene matches: 10. CDR3 length equals 15 residues. CDR1 DFQATT and CDR2 SNEGSKA come from the germline V gene (reference sequence).

The chain recombines TRBV7-9 with TRBJ2-1; D is perhaps TRBD2 (5 bases). Germline CDR1 SEHNR, CDR2 FQNEAQ (reference sequence). The V gene lost 1 base and the J gene lost 9 bases, with 16 bases spanning the gap. This CDR3 region has 15 residues. The DNA for the CDR3 is TGTGCCAGCAGCTTAGTCGACCAGACACGGGGTGAGCAGTTCTTC. Its protein product is CASSLVDQTRGEQFF.

This clonotype showed up just once. The CDR3 reads CASSAYQKDRPQHF. The CDR3 DNA reads as TGTGCCAGCAGTGCCTACCAAAAGGATCGGCCCCAGCATTTT. The chain joins TRBV28 to TRBJ1-5; no clear D gene. V was cut by 5 bases and J by 9 bases, with 17 bases left in between. The CDR3 runs 14 residues. Per germline, CDR1 MDHEN and CDR2 SYDVKM.

This chain connects TRBV7-2 to TRBJ2-1; no definite D call. CDR1 is SGHTA, CDR2 FQGNSA, per germline. The CDR3 runs 14 residues. Trimming stripped 3 bases from V and 8 bases from J, with 14 bases between. The CDR3 is CASSLVSFVDEQFF. The CDR3 coding sequence is TGTGCCAGCAGCTTGGTTAGCTTTGTCGATGAGCAGTTCTTC. Supplemented by reference TRBV7-2 and TRBJ2-1, the full variable domain reads GAGVSQSPSNKVTEKGKDVELRCDPISGHTALYWYRQSLGQGLEFLIYFQGNSAPDKSGLPSDRFSAERTGGSVSTLTIQRTQQEDSAVYLCASSLVSFVDEQFFGPGTRLTVL.

The J gene is TRBJ2-5, the V gene TRBV10-3, with a tentative D call TRBD1 (7 bases). TRBJ2-7 explains the end of the DNA better; the J call may be wrong. This CDR3 comprises 15 residues. Germline CDR1 is ENHRY and CDR2 is SYGVKD. The CDR3 is CAISANDRRDSEQYF. The CDR3 DNA reads TGTGCCATCAGTGCGAACGACAGGAGGGACAGCGAGCAGTACTTC.

The chain uses TRBV5-1 and TRBJ2-7; D is unclear. The V end lost 3 bases, the J end lost 1 base, and 11 bases lay between the germline ends. CDR3 length equals 14 residues. In germline, CDR1 is SGHRS, CDR2 YFSETQ. DNA for the CDR3: TGCGCCAGCAGCTGGCGGCAGTCTTCCTACGAGCAGTACTTC. Translating gives CASSWRQSSYEQYF.

The V gene is TRBV15, the J gene TRBJ2-7, with D perhaps TRBD1 (7 bases). V lost 0 bases and J lost 6, with 15 bases in between. The germline gives CDR1 LNHNV, CDR2 YYDKDF (reference sequence). The CDR3 contains 15 residues. Written as DNA, the CDR3 is TGTGCCACCAGCAGAGATCAGCCAGGGGGAGGCGAGCAGTACTTC. Protein: CATSRDQPGGGEQYF. The full variable domain, its missing parts supplied by reference TRBV15 and TRBJ2-7, is DAMVIQNPRYQVTQFGKPVTLSCSQTLNHNVMYWYQQKSSQAPKLLFHYYDKDFNNEADTPDNFQSRRPNTSFCFLDIRSPGLGDTAMYLCATSRDQPGGGEQYFGPGTRLTVT.

This clonotype was picked up a small number of times. The V call is TRBV2, the J call TRBJ2-1, with D possibly TRBD2 on 5 matching bases. The CDR3 length is 16 residues. Per germline, CDR1 SNHLY and CDR2 FYNNEI. Deletions cut 5 bases from V and 0 bases from J, with 14 bases between. The CDR3: CASSLTIPSSYNEQFF. DNA of the CDR3: TGTGCCAGCAGTTTGACTATCCCCAGCTCCTACAATGAGCAGTTCTTC.

This chain links TRBV15 with TRBJ1-2, with a possible D match to TRBD1 (6 bases). Germline lookup yields CDR1 LNHNV and CDR2 YYDKDF (reference sequence). This CDR3 contains 14 residues. The ends were cut back, 0 bases at V and 4 bases at J, with 9 bases in the middle. In nucleotides, the CDR3 is TGTGCCACCAGCAGAGATCGAGGGGGCTATGGCTACACCTTC. It encodes CATSRDRGGYGYTF.

This clonotype appeared many times. The chain employs TRBV4-3 and TRBJ2-7; D gene unclear. The V gene lost 0 bases and the J gene lost 6 bases, with 9 bases spanning the gap. This CDR3 is built from 13 residues. Germline lookup yields CDR1 LGHNA and CDR2 YSLEER. The CDR3 spells CASSQDPDREQYF. CDR3 DNA: TGCGCCAGCAGCCAAGATCCGGACCGCGAGCAGTACTTC.

The V call is TRBV29-1, the J call TRBJ2-3; D assignment may be TRBD1 or TRBD2 (5 bases each). V gave up 6 bases and J gave up 0 bases, with 10 bases separating them. The germline V gene has CDR1 SQVTM and CDR2 ANQGSEA. The CDR3 covers 13 residues. This CDR3 is CSVSGPSTDTQYF. Written as DNA, the CDR3 is TGCAGCGTATCGGGACCGAGCACAGATACGCAGTATTTT.

CDR3 loop: CSATDRVEYYEQYF. The CDR3 coding sequence is TGCAGTGCAACAGACAGGGTGGAATACTACGAGCAGTACTTC. The gene calls are TRBV20-1 and TRBJ2-7; TRBD1 aligns across 7 bases. The CDR3 is 14 residues long. Germline CDR1 reads DFQATT; CDR2 reads SNEGSKA (reference sequence). The V and J ends lost 6 bases and 3 bases, in that order; junction bases with no gene match: 11.

This clonotype was detected only a few times. The V and J genes are TRBV9 and TRBJ2-3, with D unresolved. V lost 3 bases and J lost 0, with 8 bases in between. Germline CDR1 is SGDLS and CDR2 is YYNGEE. This CDR3 contains 14 residues. The CDR3 spells CASSGRASTDTQYF. For the CDR3, the DNA is TGTGCCAGCAGCGGAAGGGCTAGCACAGATACGCAGTATTTT.